One sample yielded the 14 T cell receptor beta chains listed below, sequenced in a study of blood T cell repertoires in COVID-19. Profiled with immunoSEQ multiplex PCR; TCRdb holds only in-frame clones, not every one. The sample holds roughly 250,000 clones, about 89% seen once. What was sequenced was PBMCs or T cells enriched from blood (not recorded which). Receptor source: a woman in her late teens or twenties who had recovered from COVID-19.

CDR3: CASSGPPPGQRPRGNTIYF. For the CDR3, the DNA is TGTGCCAGCAGCGGACCGCCACCAGGGCAGAGGCCTAGAGGAAACACCATATATTTT. The chain couples TRBV5-6 to TRBJ1-3; D is perhaps TRBD1 (5 bases). CDR1 and CDR2 (germline): SGHDT, YYEEEE. V was clipped by 4 bases and J by 4 bases, with 27 bases between them. CDR3 length equals 19 residues.

This clone was detected only once. The chain combines TRBV7-2 with TRBJ1-5; D possibly corresponds to TRBD1 (6 bases). The CDR3 sequence is 16 residues long. Germline CDR1 SGHTA, CDR2 FQGNSA. Trimming removed 3 bases from V and 3 bases from J, with 15 bases in between. The CDR3 sequence: CASSLAQGRVNQPQHF. In DNA, the CDR3 is TGTGCCAGCAGCTTGGCGCAGGGGCGGGTCAATCAGCCCCAGCATTTT. The entire variable domain, with the rest obtained from reference TRBV7-2 and TRBJ1-5, is as follows: GAGVSQSPSNKVTEKGKDVELRCDPISGHTALYWYRQSLGQGLEFLIYFQGNSAPDKSGLPSDRFSAERTGGSVSTLTIQRTQQEDSAVYLCASSLAQGRVNQPQHFGDGTRLSIL.

The chain is built from TRBV4-3 and TRBJ2-7, with D perhaps matching TRBD2 (6 bases). The CDR3 is made up of 18 amino acids. V shed 0 bases and J shed 0 bases, with 18 bases lying between them. Germline CDR1 reads LGHNA; CDR2 reads YSLEER. CDR3 residues: CASSQDLIGAGSSYEQYF. The CDR3 DNA follows: TGCGCCAGCAGCCAAGATCTGATAGGGGCGGGGAGCTCCTACGAGCAGTACTTC.

The V and J genes are TRBV7-9 and TRBJ1-5; 7 nucleotides align to TRBD1. This CDR3 has 12 residues. With 5 bases clipped from V and 5 bases from J, the junction kept 0 bases outside the gene matches. Germline V gives CDR1 SEHNR, CDR2 FQNEAQ (reference sequence). This CDR3 is CASSGQDQPQHF. The CDR3 region has the DNA TGTGCCAGCAGCGGACAGGATCAGCCCCAGCATTTT.

The sample holds one count of this clone. The chain has TRBV27 and TRBJ2-2; 11 bases agree with TRBD2. The ends lost 6 bases at V and 5 bases at J; junction bases unmatched: 11. Per the germline V gene, CDR1 is MNHEY and CDR2 is SMNVEV (reference sequence). The CDR3 has 17 residues. The CDR3 is CASRDNSGRGQTGELFF. CDR3 coding DNA: TGTGCCAGCAGGGATAATAGCGGGAGGGGGCAAACCGGGGAGCTGTTTTTT.

V usage is TRBV19 and J usage is TRBJ2-5; D might be TRBD2 (6 bases). Germline lookup yields CDR1 LNHDA and CDR2 SQIVND (reference sequence). Deletions cut 3 bases from V and 1 base from J, with 12 bases between. CDR3 length: 15 amino acids. CDR3 loop: CASSITGSLQETQYF. As DNA, the CDR3 is TGTGCCAGTAGTATCACCGGGAGCCTCCAAGAGACCCAGTACTTC.

V usage is TRBV9 and J usage is TRBJ2-3, with TRBD1 matching 10 bases. The V gene's germline CDR1 is SGDLS and CDR2 YYNGEE. The CDR3 consists of 14 residues. The V segment lost 5 bases and the J segment 4 bases; nucleotides outside the gene matches: 4. CDR3 coding DNA: TGTGCCAGCAGTCCGGGACAGGGGCCAGATACGCAGTATTTT. Translating it yields CASSPGQGPDTQYF.

The chain carries TRBV18 and TRBJ1-6, with D possibly being TRBD1 (6 bases). Trimming took off 1 base at V and 9 bases at J, with 19 bases between the two ends. The CDR3 spans 17 residues. The germline gives CDR1 KGHSH, CDR2 LQKENI. The chain's CDR3 is CASSPQQGPWTASPLHF. As DNA, the CDR3 is TGTGCCAGCTCACCACAACAGGGCCCATGGACTGCTTCACCCCTCCACTTT.

V usage is TRBV4-1 and J usage is TRBJ2-1; TRBD2 agrees at 9 bases. The length of the CDR3 is 16 residues. Germline V gene sequence: CDR1 MGHRA, CDR2 YSYEKL. V trimming: 2 bases; J trimming: 8 bases; junction bases outside the gene matches: 10. Written as DNA, the CDR3 is TGCGCCAGCAGCCAAACAAGCGGGGGGCCCTTCCATGAGCAGTTCTTC. Translated, it gives CASSQTSGGPFHEQFF.

The V gene is TRBV11-2, the J gene TRBJ1-2, with 11 bases aligning to TRBD1. The CDR3 loop spans 16 amino acids. Germline CDR1 is SGHAT and CDR2 is FQNNGV. V was pared by 2 bases and J by 7 bases, with 9 bases of the junction left unmatched. The CDR3 coding sequence is TGTGCCAGCAGCTTAAATCCTGGACAGGGGGCGAGTGGCTACACCTTC. Its translation: CASSLNPGQGASGYTF.

The chain links TRBV12-3 or TRBV12-4 to TRBJ1-1; D is uncertain. Trimming removed 6 bases at V and 11 bases at J, with 13 bases between. The CDR3 contains 11 residues. CDR3 DNA: TGTGCCAGCAGCCAAATCCGGGAGGCTTTCTTT. As protein: CASSQIREAFF.

This clone is a singleton in its sample. This sequence joins TRBV7-3 and TRBJ2-2; D is perhaps TRBD1 (6 bases). V was cut by 5 bases and J by 4 bases, with 11 bases left in between. Germline CDR1 SGHTA, CDR2 FQGTGA. The CDR3 runs 14 residues. The CDR3 DNA is TGTGCCAGCAGCCCGTCGACAGGCACCGGGGAGCTGTTTTTT. Protein sequence: CASSPSTGTGELFF.

The chain links TRBV14 to TRBJ2-7; 7 bases are a match to TRBD1. CDR1 and CDR2 (germline): SGHDN, FVKESK. The trim removed 3 bases at V and 3 bases at J, leaving 5 bases unmatched. The CDR3 contains 14 residues. The CDR3 here is CASSQRTGRYEQYF. In DNA form, the CDR3 reads TGTGCCAGCAGCCAGAGGACAGGCCGCTACGAGCAGTACTTC.

The rearrangement uses TRBV7-2 and TRBJ2-3; weak D call: TRBD1 (5 bases). Trimming left V 5 bases short and J 1 base short, with 16 bases between. This CDR3 is 16 amino acids long. The germline V gene encodes CDR1 SGHTA and CDR2 FQGNSA. CDR3 coding DNA: TGTGCCAGCAGCCCCCTGTCAGGGTCTGGCACAGATACGCAGTATTTT. Its protein is CASSPLSGSGTDTQYF.